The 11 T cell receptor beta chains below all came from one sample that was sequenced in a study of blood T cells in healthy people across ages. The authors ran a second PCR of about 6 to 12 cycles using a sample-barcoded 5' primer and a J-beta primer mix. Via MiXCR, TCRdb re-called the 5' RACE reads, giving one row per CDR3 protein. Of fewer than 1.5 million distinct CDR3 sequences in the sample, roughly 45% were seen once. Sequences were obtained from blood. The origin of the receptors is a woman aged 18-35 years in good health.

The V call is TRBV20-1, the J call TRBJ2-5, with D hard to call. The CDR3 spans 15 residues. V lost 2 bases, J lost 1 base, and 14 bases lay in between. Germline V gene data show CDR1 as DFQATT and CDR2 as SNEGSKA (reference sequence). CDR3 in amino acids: CSARIQWDSQETQYF. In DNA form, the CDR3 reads TGCAGTGCTAGAATTCAGTGGGATTCCCAAGAGACCCAGTACTTC.

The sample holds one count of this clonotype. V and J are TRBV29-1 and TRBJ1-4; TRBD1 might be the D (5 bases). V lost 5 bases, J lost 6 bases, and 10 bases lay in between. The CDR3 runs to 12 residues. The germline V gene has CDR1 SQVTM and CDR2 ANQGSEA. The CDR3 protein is CSVTGGDEKLFF. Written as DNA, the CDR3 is TGCAGCGTTACGGGGGGGGATGAAAAACTGTTTTTT.

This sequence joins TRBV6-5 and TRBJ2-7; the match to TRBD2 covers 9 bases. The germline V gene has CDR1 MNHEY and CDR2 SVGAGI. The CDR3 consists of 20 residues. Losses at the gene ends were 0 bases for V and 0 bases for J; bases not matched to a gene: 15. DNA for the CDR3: TGTGCCAGCAGTTACTCGAAGACCGCTAGCGGGGTAAGACGCTCCTACGAGCAGTACTTC. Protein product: CASSYSKTASGVRRSYEQYF.

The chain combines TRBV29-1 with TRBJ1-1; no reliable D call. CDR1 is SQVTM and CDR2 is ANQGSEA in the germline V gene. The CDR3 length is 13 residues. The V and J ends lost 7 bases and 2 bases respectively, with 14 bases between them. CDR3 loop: CSASPGSNTEAFF. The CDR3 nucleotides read TGCAGCGCCTCGCCGGGGTCAAACACTGAAGCTTTCTTT.

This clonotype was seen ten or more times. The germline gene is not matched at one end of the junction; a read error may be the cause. This CDR3 reads CASSLGLAGEQYF. DNA of the CDR3: TGTGCCAGCAGTTTAGGGCTAGCAGGCGAGCAGTACTTC. The J gene is TRBJ2-7, the V gene TRBV7-9; D might be TRBD2 (5 bases). CDR1 and CDR2 from the germline V gene are SEHNR and FQNEAQ (reference sequence). The CDR3 is made up of 13 amino acids.

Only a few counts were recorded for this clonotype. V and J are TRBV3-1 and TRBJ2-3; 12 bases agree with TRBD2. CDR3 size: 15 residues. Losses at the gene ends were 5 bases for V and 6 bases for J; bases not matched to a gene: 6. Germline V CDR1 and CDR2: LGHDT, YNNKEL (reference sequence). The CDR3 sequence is CASSETSGGLDTQYF. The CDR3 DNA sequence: TGTGCCAGCAGCGAAACTAGCGGGGGGTTGGATACGCAGTATTTT.

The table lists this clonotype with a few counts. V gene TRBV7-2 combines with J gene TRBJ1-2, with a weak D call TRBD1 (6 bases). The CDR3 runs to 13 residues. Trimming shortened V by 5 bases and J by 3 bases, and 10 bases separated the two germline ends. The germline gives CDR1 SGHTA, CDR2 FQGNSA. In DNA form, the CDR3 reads TGTGCCAGCAGCGCACAGGGATACTATGGCTACACCTTC. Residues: CASSAQGYYGYTF.

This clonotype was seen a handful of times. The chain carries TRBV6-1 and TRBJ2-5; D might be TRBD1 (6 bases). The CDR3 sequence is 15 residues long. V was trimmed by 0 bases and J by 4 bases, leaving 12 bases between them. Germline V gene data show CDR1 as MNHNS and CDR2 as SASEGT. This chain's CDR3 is CASSEARVGGETQYF. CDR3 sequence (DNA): TGTGCCAGCAGTGAAGCGAGGGTAGGGGGAGAGACCCAGTACTTC.

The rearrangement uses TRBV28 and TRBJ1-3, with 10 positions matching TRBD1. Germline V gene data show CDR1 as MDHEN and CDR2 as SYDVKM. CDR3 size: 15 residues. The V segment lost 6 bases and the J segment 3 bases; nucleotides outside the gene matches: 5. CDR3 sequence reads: CASRTGGMGGNTIYF. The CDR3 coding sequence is TGTGCCAGCAGGACAGGGGGCATGGGTGGAAACACCATATATTTT.

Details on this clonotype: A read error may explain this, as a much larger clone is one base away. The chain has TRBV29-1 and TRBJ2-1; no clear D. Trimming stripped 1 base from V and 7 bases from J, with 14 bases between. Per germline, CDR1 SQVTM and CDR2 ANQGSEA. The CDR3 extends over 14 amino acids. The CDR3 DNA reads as TGCAGCGTTGAAGGTCCGGCGGTGGCGAATGAGCAGTTCTTC. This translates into CSVEGPAVANEQFF.

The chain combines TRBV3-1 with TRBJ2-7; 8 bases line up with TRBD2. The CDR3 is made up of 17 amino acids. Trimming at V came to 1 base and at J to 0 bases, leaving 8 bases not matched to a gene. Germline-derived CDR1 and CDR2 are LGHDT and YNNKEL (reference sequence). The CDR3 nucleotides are TGTGCCAGCAGCCAAGGGGGACTAGGGTCTCACTCCTACGAGCAGTACTTC. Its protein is CASSQGGLGSHSYEQYF.